Below are 20 T cell receptor beta chains sequenced from a single sample in a study of blood T cell repertoires in COVID-19. The protocol was immunoSEQ multiplex PCR, while the TCRdb copy is restricted to in-frame clones and leaves out a portion. The sample shows more than 85,000 clones, about 71% of them seen only once. The sequencing sample was made of peripheral blood. These receptors all stem from a woman aged 45-60 years with acute or convalescent COVID-19.

V usage is TRBV6-5 and J usage is TRBJ1-1, with TRBD1 matching over 9 bases. V lost 5 bases and J lost 5; bases outside the gene matches: 3. The V gene's germline CDR1 is MNHEY and CDR2 SVGAGI. The CDR3 has 13 residues. CDR3 sequence (DNA): TGTGCCAGCAGTCTGACAGGGGGGACTGAAGCTTTCTTT. Residues: CASSLTGGTEAFF.

The rearrangement joins TRBV4-1 to TRBJ1-1; 7 bases are a match to TRBD1. The CDR3 length is 13 residues. V dropped 1 base and J dropped 7; count of bases not matched to a gene: 3. CDR1 is MGHRA and CDR2 is YSYEKL in the germline V gene. CDR3 residues: CASSQGGTDEAFF. In DNA, the CDR3 is TGCGCCAGCAGCCAAGGGGGGACAGATGAAGCTTTCTTT.

This clone was recorded once. The rearrangement uses TRBV9 and TRBJ1-1; 7 nucleotides line up with TRBD1. V lost 4 bases to trimming and J lost 3 bases; unmatched junction nucleotides: 6. The length of the CDR3 is 14 residues. Germline V gene lookup returns CDR1 SGDLS and CDR2 YYNGEE. CDR3 coding DNA: TGTGCCAGCAGCTTCTTCGACAGGGACACTGAAGCTTTCTTT. Amino acids: CASSFFDRDTEAFF.

The chain combines TRBV7-3 with TRBJ2-2, with a weak D call TRBD1 (5 bases). V shed 5 bases and J shed 6 bases, with 10 bases lying between them. The germline V gene has CDR1 SGHTA and CDR2 FQGTGA. This CDR3 has 13 residues. Written as DNA, the CDR3 is TGTGCCAGCAGCCCCCGCAGGGCCGGGGAGCTGTTTTTT. Translating gives CASSPRRAGELFF. The full variable domain, in which reference TRBV7-3 and TRBJ2-2 provide the parts outside the CDR3, is GAGVSQTPSNKVTEKGKYVELRCDPISGHTALYWYRQSLGQGPEFLIYFQGTGAADDSGLPNDRFFAVRPEGSVSTLKIQRTERGDSAVYLCASSPRRAGELFFGEGSRLTVL.

This clone has a handful of counts. This chain links TRBV6-5 with TRBJ1-3; no firm D call. The CDR3 runs 13 residues. Germline V gene lookup returns CDR1 MNHEY and CDR2 SVGAGI. Trimming took 2 bases from V and 4 from J, leaving 6 bases between them. The CDR3 DNA sequence: TGTGCCAGCAGTTACGGTGGCGGAAACACCATATATTTT. Residues: CASSYGGGNTIYF.

V gene TRBV13 combines with J gene TRBJ1-2; D is possibly TRBD1 (6 bases). The V gene lost 5 bases and the J gene lost 8 bases, with 12 bases spanning the gap. Looked up from germline, CDR1 is PRHDT and CDR2 is FYEKMQ (reference sequence). CDR3 size: 12 residues. DNA for the CDR3: TGTGCCAGCAGCCTACAGGGTTGGGGCTACACCTTC. This gives the protein CASSLQGWGYTF.

The gene calls are TRBV19 and TRBJ1-5, with a possible D match to TRBD1 (6 bases). V dropped 11 bases and J dropped 0 bases, with 32 bases sitting between them. The germline V gene has CDR1 LNHDA and CDR2 SQIVND (reference sequence). The CDR3 has 20 amino acids. Here the CDR3 reads CASKRGGGASLVYSNQPQHF. DNA of the CDR3: TGTGCCTCCAAGCGGGGCGGGGGGGCGTCTCTGGTGTATAGCAATCAGCCCCAGCATTTT.

J is TRBJ2-7 and V is TRBV27; D possibly corresponds to TRBD2 (6 bases). Trimming cost V 7 bases and J 1 base, with 11 bases left between them. The CDR3 length is 13 residues. The V gene's germline CDR1 is MNHEY and CDR2 SMNVEV (reference sequence). CDR3 residues: CASIGGRSYEQYF. The DNA of the CDR3 is TGTGCCAGCATCGGGGGAAGGTCCTACGAGCAGTACTTC.

The chain carries TRBV19 and TRBJ1-2; TRBD1 matches at 7 bases. Germline V CDR1 and CDR2: LNHDA, SQIVND (reference sequence). This CDR3 has 13 amino acids. After removal of 10 bases from V and 6 bases from J, the junction contained 11 bases not matched to a gene. CDR3 sequence (DNA): TGTGCCATACTAGACAGGGTGAGGGATGGCTACACCTTC. This translates into CAILDRVRDGYTF. The full variable domain, with the rest looked up from reference TRBV19 and TRBJ1-2, is DGGITQSPKYLFRKEGQNVTLSCEQNLNHDAMYWYRQDPGQGLRLIYYSQIVNDFQKGDIAEGYSVSREKKESFPLTVTSAQKNPTAFYLCAILDRVRDGYTFGSGTRLTVV.

This chain connects TRBV7-2 to TRBJ1-1; 9 positions match TRBD1. Germline V lookup: CDR1 SGHTA, CDR2 FQGNSA. The CDR3 has 15 residues. The V segment lost 5 bases and the J segment 1 base; nucleotides outside the gene matches: 5. The CDR3 loop is CASSARTGANTEAFF. CDR3 in DNA: TGTGCCAGCAGCGCGCGGACAGGGGCGAACACTGAAGCTTTCTTT.

The V and J genes are TRBV18 and TRBJ2-7; no clear D gene. The germline V gene has CDR1 KGHSH and CDR2 LQKENI. Trimming stripped 3 bases from V and 4 bases from J, with 7 bases between. The CDR3 runs to 12 residues. For the CDR3, the DNA is TGTGCCAGCTCACCCTCCCGTTACGAGCAGTACTTC. It specifies CASSPSRYEQYF.

The chain has TRBV28 and TRBJ1-3, with TRBD1 as a possible D gene (5 bases). This CDR3 is built from 15 residues. Trimming left V 6 bases short and J 0 bases short, with 12 bases between. Germline V gene lookup returns CDR1 MDHEN and CDR2 SYDVKM. Here the CDR3 reads CASSPDTSSGNTIYF. CDR3 coding DNA: TGTGCCAGCAGCCCGGACACGAGCTCTGGAAACACCATATATTTT. Drawing the rest from reference TRBV28 and TRBJ1-3, the complete variable domain is DVKVTQSSRYLVKRTGEKVFLECVQDMDHENMFWYRQDPGLGLRLIYFSYDVKMKEKGDIPEGYSVSREKKERFSLILESASTNQTSMYLCASSPDTSSGNTIYFGEGSWLTVV.

The chain employs TRBV6-5 and TRBJ1-1; D perhaps matches TRBD1 (5 bases). Looked up from germline, CDR1 is MNHEY and CDR2 is SVGAGI. The germline V and J ends were trimmed by 3 bases and 8 bases, with 13 bases remaining between them. The CDR3 runs to 13 residues. The CDR3 protein is CASSYSGPEEAFF. The CDR3 DNA follows: TGTGCCAGCAGTTATTCAGGGCCCGAGGAAGCTTTCTTT.

V usage is TRBV29-1 and J usage is TRBJ1-2; no reliable D call. Trimming stripped 1 base from V and 5 bases from J, with 8 bases between. This CDR3 has 12 residues. Germline V gives CDR1 SQVTM, CDR2 ANQGSEA. The chain's CDR3 is CSVEGNEYGYTF. CDR3 coding DNA: TGCAGCGTTGAAGGCAACGAGTATGGCTACACCTTC.

The genes are TRBV15 and TRBJ1-3; D is perhaps TRBD1 (6 bases). Trimming took 3 bases from V and 4 from J, leaving 13 bases between them. This CDR3 has 15 residues. Looked up from germline, CDR1 is LNHNV and CDR2 is YYDKDF (reference sequence). CDR3 amino acids: CATSSGQQVGNTIYF. The DNA for the CDR3 is TGTGCCACCAGCAGTGGACAGCAGGTCGGAAACACCATATATTTT.

The chain joins TRBV25-1 to TRBJ1-4, with D unclear. The CDR3 consists of 13 residues. V was cut by 3 bases and J by 4 bases, with 6 bases left in between. Germline-derived CDR1 and CDR2 are MGHDK and SYGVNS. The CDR3 DNA is TGTGCCAGCAGTGACCACAGTAATGAAAAACTGTTTTTT. The encoded protein is CASSDHSNEKLFF.

This clone was picked up a small number of times. This chain joins TRBV10-3 and TRBJ2-3, with D possibly being TRBD1 (5 bases). Germline CDR1 ENHRY, CDR2 SYGVKD. The CDR3 covers 14 residues. Trimming left V 11 bases short and J 4 bases short, with 19 bases between. CDR3 sequence: CASAGQGGADTQYF. The DNA of the CDR3 is TGTGCCTCGGCAGGGCAGGGTGGGGCAGATACGCAGTATTTT.

This rearrangement joins TRBV3-1 (or the pseudogene TRBV3-2) to TRBJ1-2; D is ambiguous. Germline V gene lookup returns CDR1 LGHDT and CDR2 YNNKEL (reference sequence). V lost 2 bases to trimming and J lost 4 bases, with 14 bases between them. This CDR3 is 15 amino acids long. The CDR3 DNA follows: TGTGCCAGCAGCCAAAATCGCCGAGGGCTCTATGGCTACACCTTC. As protein: CASSQNRRGLYGYTF.

The V call is TRBV18, the J call TRBJ2-1, with 8 bases identical to TRBD1. The CDR3 totals 16 residues. Germline V gene sequence: CDR1 KGHSH, CDR2 LQKENI. V was clipped by 2 bases and J by 7 bases; unmatched bases: 10. In nucleotides, the CDR3 is TGTGCCAGCTCACCATTATCAGGGGGCGCTGGGAATGAGCAGTTCTTC. Protein: CASSPLSGGAGNEQFF.

The chain uses TRBV19 and TRBJ1-5, with 7 bases matching TRBD1. Losses at the gene ends were 2 bases for V and 5 bases for J; bases not matched to a gene: 6. CDR1 and CDR2 (germline): LNHDA, SQIVND (reference sequence). The CDR3 totals 15 residues. The CDR3 DNA reads as TGTGCCAGTAGTATACTGAGAACAGGGGATCAGCCCCAGCATTTT. Its protein is CASSILRTGDQPQHF.